This T cell receptor beta chain was recovered during a study of CD8 T cells in Susac syndrome. RNA totalling roughly 0.45 to 1 ug underwent reverse transcription with random hexamers. TCRdb analysed the immunoSEQ multiplex PCR reads with MiXCR anew, one entry per CDR3 protein. In the table there are about 140,000 distinct CDR3 sequences, 85% to 95% of which are singletons. Germline trimming cut 6 bases from V and 4 bases from J; bases unmatched to any gene: 17. The CDR3 has 17 amino acids. The germline V gene has CDR1 SNHLY and CDR2 FYNNEI. This clonotype was sampled from a human donor with Susac syndrome. This rearrangement joins TRBV2 to TRBJ2-7; TRBD1 matches at 8 bases. Sequencing was done on a sample of CD4+ T cells from PBMCs. CDR3 in amino acids: CASSARPPGTGVYEQYF. CDR3 nucleotide sequence: TGTGCCAGCAGCGCTCGACCCCCCGGGACAGGCGTATACGAGCAGTACTTC.